This T cell receptor (beta chain) was sequenced in a study of Tregs in tolerant kidney transplant recipients (dated by TCRdb to the late 2010s). In the study overall: The transplants used related donors along with nonmyeloablative bone marrow transplantation, and in the human trials mixed chimerism was transient. TCRbeta sequencing was used in the study to identify donor-specific regulatory T cells before combined kidney and bone marrow transplantation, and the identified cells were then tracked after transplant. Overall study results and their limits: For some patients, the PCR primers changed as time went on, which meant samples from those patients could not be compared with one another at the nucleotide level. Because the study included only a small number of patients, the results must be confirmed in larger populations and under other immunosuppression protocols. Biological reproducibility was not examined directly, but technical replication error appeared to be minimal. Expanding Tregs with activated donor B cells appeared to identify the most biologically relevant and donor-specific TCRbeta repertoire. In tolerant patients, the expansion of donor-specific Tregs was greater than global Treg expansion, suggesting that the expansion was antigen-driven rather than nonspecific.

The time point label for this specimen denotes: blood sample drawn before combined kidney and bone marrow transplant. Unstimulated Tregs (CD4+CD25+CD127-), CD4+ non-Tregs (CD4+CD25-), CD4 and CD8 cells were FACS-sorted from thawed PBMCs. Prior to Treg sorting, thawed PBMCs were rested overnight with roughly 210 IU/ml IL-2 at 37 degrees C. Patients were a few combined kidney and bone marrow transplant recipients from the ITN036ST trial, and only these trial subjects had samples available. Healthy control blood was separated into PBMCs by Ficoll density gradient and cryopreserved, and patient PBMCs were collected both before and after transplant. About this clone itself: Its antigen specificity is not known. The input lacks base qualities; no much larger clone sits a single base away.

The germline V gene supplies CDR1 MGHDK and CDR2 SYGVNS. The junction shows trimming of 5 bases on V and 4 bases on J, and the gene matches do not reach 5 bases of it. The CDR3 holds 15 amino acids from the cysteine to the phenylalanine. The read is trimmed to its CDR3 DNA, 45 bases read in frame from base 1. For TCRbeta CDR3 sequencing, genomic DNA from the sorted cells was extracted using the QIAGEN DNeasy Blood and Tissue Kit. High-throughput TCRbeta CDR3 sequencing, including PCR amplification with bias correction and internal controls, was performed commercially through immunoSEQ. Processing in the source paper ran as follows. A unique productive TCRbeta sequence was defined by the CDR3 nucleotide sequence when primers matched, and otherwise by the CDR3 amino acid sequence together with the Vbeta and Jbeta genes. As a correction for sorting error, sequences shared between sorted populations at a frequency ratio of 2:1 or less were discarded, and the remaining shared sequences were assigned to the higher population. A sequence counted as donor-reactive if, in CFSE-low cells, the sequence had a frequency of at least 0.01% and was expanded at least 5-fold compared with unstimulated cells. Jensen-Shannon divergence calculated on the top 100 TCRbeta sequences ranked by frequency was used to measure repertoire divergence. For samples with multiple sequencing runs, sorting error was corrected in each run separately before the runs were combined. TCRdb provides this immuneACCESS table in a form limited to in-frame rearrangements. Some clones are lacking; in checked studies, under half of them reflect an unresolved V gene, and why the rest are absent is not known. V, J and clone size are taken as reported in that table, and D and trimming were inferred from the DNA itself. The sample profile shows about 15,000 clones; around three quarters of them were found once. The ten most abundant clones make up 1.5% to 2% of the sample.

This clonotype originated in a human donor who received a combined kidney and bone marrow transplant. The rearranged segments are TRBV25-1 and TRBJ1-2, with 12 bases matching TRBD1. Here the sequenced sample was Tregs from blood, taken before the transplant. The CDR3 protein: CASSHPGQGAYGYTF. Here is the DNA: TGTGCCAGCAGTCATCCGGGACAGGGGGCCTATGGCTACACCTTC.